Following are 20 T cell receptor beta chains from one sample sequenced in a study of technical replicates of blood from a few donors. Clones were read by immunoSEQ multiplex PCR, and TCRdb kept only the in-frame ones, dropping some. The sample has roughly 62,000 clones, roughly 90% seen once. Specimen: PBMCs. Every receptor here comes from a human donor in good health. Some clones in this sample may be carry-over from other donors' samples.

For this clone: One junction end disagrees with the germline gene, perhaps due to a read error. The V and J genes are TRBV28 and TRBJ2-7; a weak D match, TRBD2 (6 bases). Germline CDR1 and CDR2: MDHEN and SYDVKM. There are 13 residues in the CDR3. The CDR3 DNA follows: TGTGCCAGCAGCCCAAGGATTGGGGGGTACCCCCCCTTC. Translation: CASSPRIGGYPPF.

CDR3 protein: CASSQDETSSYEQYF. The CDR3 nucleotides read TGCGCCAGCAGCCAAGATGAGACTAGCTCCTACGAGCAGTACTTC. The J gene is TRBJ2-7, the V gene TRBV4-3, with D perhaps matching TRBD2 (6 bases). The CDR3 extends over 15 amino acids. Trimming removed 0 bases at V and 0 bases at J, with 9 bases between. The germline V gene encodes CDR1 LGHNA and CDR2 YSLEER.

The chain joins TRBV6-4 to TRBJ1-1; 11 bases match TRBD1. Trimming removed 6 bases from V and 5 bases from J; junction bases left unmatched: 5. In germline, CDR1 is MRHNA, CDR2 SNTAGT. This CDR3 has 14 amino acids. CDR3 coding DNA: TGTGCCAGCAGGAGGACAGGGGGCGCGACTGAAGCTTTCTTT. This codes for CASRRTGGATEAFF.

The chain uses TRBV6-1 and TRBJ1-2, with TRBD1 as a possible D gene (6 bases). Per germline, CDR1 MNHNS and CDR2 SASEGT. V lost 6 bases to trimming and J lost 1 base, with 9 bases between them. This CDR3 is 13 amino acids long. The CDR3 DNA sequence: TGTGCCAGCAGGACAGGATATAACTATGGCTACACCTTC. Translating gives CASRTGYNYGYTF.

The V gene is TRBV30, the J gene TRBJ1-3; D gene uncertain. This CDR3 has 15 amino acids. Per germline, CDR1 GTSNPN and CDR2 SVGIG (reference sequence). V gave up 4 bases and J gave up 2 bases, with 15 bases separating them. This CDR3 is CAWTRPGTTGNTIYF. The CDR3 bases are TGTGCCTGGACCCGCCCGGGAACTACTGGAAACACCATATATTTT.

The V and J genes are TRBV13 and TRBJ2-6; TRBD2 agrees at 9 bases. V shed 5 bases and J 1 base; nucleotides not matched to a gene: 9. This CDR3 contains 18 residues. Germline lookup yields CDR1 PRHDT and CDR2 FYEKMQ (reference sequence). CDR3 DNA: TGTGCCAGCAGCCCCCGTGGTAGCGGGGGATCTGGGGCCAACGTCCTGACTTTC. The encoded protein is CASSPRGSGGSGANVLTF.

The chain employs TRBV5-1 and TRBJ2-5, with 9 nucleotides matching TRBD1. Germline V gene data show CDR1 as SGHRS and CDR2 as YFSETQ. Germline trimming cut 3 bases from V and 0 bases from J; bases unmatched to any gene: 3. The CDR3 is made up of 15 amino acids. The CDR3 bases are TGCGCCAGCAGCTCGGGACAGGGCAACCAAGAGACCCAGTACTTC. Protein: CASSSGQGNQETQYF.

This chain links TRBV10-3 with TRBJ2-3; 12 bases align to TRBD2. V was pared by 4 bases and J by 3 bases, with 11 bases of the junction left unmatched. Germline V gene lookup returns CDR1 ENHRY and CDR2 SYGVKD. This CDR3 contains 18 residues. In DNA, the CDR3 is TGTGCCATCAGTGTGGGACTAGCGGGTTTTCCAGGAACAGATACGCAGTATTTT. Protein sequence: CAISVGLAGFPGTDTQYF.

This chain connects TRBV4-1 to TRBJ2-7; D not certain. V shed 1 base and J shed 2 bases, with 9 bases lying between them. The V gene's germline CDR1 is MGHRA and CDR2 YSYEKL. CDR3 length: 14 amino acids. Here the CDR3 reads CASSQGSAAYEQYF. In nucleotides, the CDR3 is TGCGCCAGCAGCCAAGGGAGCGCTGCCTACGAGCAGTACTTC.

V is TRBV4-2 and J is TRBJ2-2; D possibly corresponds to TRBD1 (6 bases). Trimming took 2 bases from V and 4 from J, leaving 20 bases between them. The CDR3 consists of 18 residues. CDR1 and CDR2 from the germline V gene are LGHNA and YNFKEQ. CDR3 coding DNA: TGTGCCAGCAGCCAACTTCTCGTGGGGGCGCGTGTCACCGGGGAGCTGTTTTTT. Its translation: CASSQLLVGARVTGELFF.

The V call is TRBV13, the J call TRBJ2-7, with 8 bases lining up with TRBD2. This CDR3 has 15 residues. Germline assignment: CDR1 PRHDT and CDR2 FYEKMQ (reference sequence). J lost 0 bases, V lost 6 bases, and 7 bases had no gene match. The CDR3: CASRQLAVSSYEQYF. The CDR3 DNA sequence: TGTGCCAGCAGGCAACTAGCGGTTAGCTCCTACGAGCAGTACTTC. Full variable domain (remainder filled in from reference TRBV13 and TRBJ2-7): AAGVIQSPRHLIKEKRETATLKCYPIPRHDTVYWYQQGPGQDPQFLISFYEKMQSDKGSIPDRFSAQQFSDYHSELNMSSLELGDSALYFCASRQLAVSSYEQYFGPGTRLTVT.

The DNA of the CDR3 is TGTGCCAGCAACCCTGGGGGGAACAATCAGCCCCAGCATTTT. It encodes CASNPGGNNQPQHF. The V call is TRBV21-1, the J call TRBJ1-5. TRBV21-1 is labeled a pseudogene. The CDR3 totals 14 residues.

CDR3 residues: CSFGGVYGYTF. The DNA of the CDR3 is TGCAGTTTCGGGGGGGTCTATGGCTACACCTTC. The chain joins TRBV20-1 to TRBJ1-2; D possibly corresponds to TRBD1 (5 bases). There are 11 residues in the CDR3. V was pared by 8 bases and J by 4 bases, with 11 bases between. Germline V gene lookup returns CDR1 DFQATT and CDR2 SNEGSKA (reference sequence).

J is TRBJ2-1 and V is TRBV5-1, with 14 bases identical to TRBD2. This CDR3 is built from 18 residues. Losses at the gene ends were 7 bases for V and 2 bases for J; bases not matched to a gene: 11. Germline values: CDR1 SGHRS, CDR2 YFSETQ. As DNA, the CDR3 is TGCGCCAGCGGGCTCGGACTAGCGGGAGGTTCCACCTACAATGAGCAGTTCTTC. This codes for CASGLGLAGGSTYNEQFF.

This chain connects TRBV6-6 to TRBJ1-2; possible D gene TRBD1, 5 bases. V dropped 7 bases and J dropped 4 bases, with 10 bases sitting between them. The germline V gene has CDR1 MNHNY and CDR2 SVGAGI (reference sequence). The CDR3 extends over 12 amino acids. The CDR3 nucleotides are TGTGCCAGCACCCAAGACAGCTATGGCTACACCTTC. Protein sequence: CASTQDSYGYTF.

The rearrangement uses TRBV7-2 and TRBJ2-1; weak D call: TRBD2 (5 bases). Trimming took off 8 bases at V and 15 bases at J, with 17 bases between the two ends. This CDR3 spans 11 amino acids. CDR1 and CDR2 from the germline V gene are SGHTA and FQGNSA. CDR3 DNA: TGTGCCAGCGGACTGGGCTCAATGGGGTTCTTC. The encoded protein is CASGLGSMGFF.

This chain uses TRBV25-1 with TRBJ2-3; D is perhaps TRBD1 (6 bases). The V gene's germline CDR1 is MGHDK and CDR2 SYGVNS. With 6 bases removed from V and 1 base from J, the gap between germline ends came to 8 bases. There are 13 residues in the CDR3. In DNA, the CDR3 is TGTGCCAGCAGGGGGGCGGGCACAGATACGCAGTATTTT. Translating gives CASRGAGTDTQYF.

The V call is TRBV5-1, the J call TRBJ1-1, with 8 bases lining up with TRBD1. The CDR3 spans 14 residues. Germline V lookup: CDR1 SGHRS, CDR2 YFSETQ. V lost 5 bases, J lost 4 bases, and 7 bases stayed unmatched. The CDR3 nucleotides are TGCGCCAGCAGTTTAAGCAGGGGGCCCACTGAAGCTTTCTTT. Its translation is CASSLSRGPTEAFF.

This chain uses TRBV7-2 with TRBJ1-1; 7 bases line up with TRBD1. CDR1 is SGHTA and CDR2 is FQGNSA in the germline V gene. The V gene end was trimmed by 6 bases and the J gene end by 7 bases; junction bases not matched to a gene: 5. The CDR3 is made up of 12 amino acids. As DNA, the CDR3 is TGTGCCAGCAGTCTACAGGGGATTGAAGCTTTCTTT. This translates into CASSLQGIEAFF.

Only one count was recorded for this clone. The chain is built from TRBV27 and TRBJ1-6; 8 nucleotides line up with TRBD1. CDR3 size: 16 residues. Losses at the gene ends were 3 bases for V and 1 base for J; bases not matched to a gene: 2. Germline V gene data show CDR1 as MNHEY and CDR2 as SMNVEV (reference sequence). The CDR3 region has the DNA TGTGCCAGCAGTTTGCAGGGGGCGTCCTATAATTCACCCCTCCACTTT. It is translated as CASSLQGASYNSPLHF.